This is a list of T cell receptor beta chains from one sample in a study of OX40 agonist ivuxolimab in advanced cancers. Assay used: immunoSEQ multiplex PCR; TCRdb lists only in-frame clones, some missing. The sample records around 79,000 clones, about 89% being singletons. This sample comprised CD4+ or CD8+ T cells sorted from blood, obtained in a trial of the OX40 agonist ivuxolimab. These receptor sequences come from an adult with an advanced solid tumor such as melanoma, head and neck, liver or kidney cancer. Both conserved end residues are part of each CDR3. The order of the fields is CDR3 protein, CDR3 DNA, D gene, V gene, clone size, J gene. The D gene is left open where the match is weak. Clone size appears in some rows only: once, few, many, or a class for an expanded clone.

CASSRSRQGAFREQFF TGTGCCAGTAGTCGAAGCCGACAGGGGGCATTTCGGGAGCAGTTCTTC TRBD1 TRBV19 - TRBJ2-1
CAISAGTSRMIAYNEQFF TGTGCCATCAGTGCCGGGACTAGCAGAATGATCGCCTACAATGAGCAGTTCTTC TRBD2 TRBV10-3 - TRBJ2-1
CASSLVRIGGQPQHF TGTGCCAGCAGCTTAGTACGGATCGGGGGGCAGCCCCAGCATTTT - TRBV7-8 - TRBJ1-5
CASSPVTENTIYF TGTGCCAGCTCACCGGTCACGGAAAACACCATATATTTT - TRBV18 - TRBJ1-3
CASSIGTGGRYTEAFF TGTGCCAGTAGTATAGGGACAGGGGGTAGGTACACTGAAGCTTTCTTT TRBD1 TRBV19 - TRBJ1-1
CASSLEASGASGAYEQYF TGCGCCAGCAGCTTGGAGGCGTCGGGGGCCAGCGGTGCCTACGAGCAGTACTTC - TRBV5-1 - TRBJ2-7
CASSPRRQAMNTEAFF TGTGCCAGCAGTCCTAGGAGACAGGCTATGAACACTGAAGCTTTCTTT - TRBV27 - TRBJ1-1
CASSEGSSGNTIYF TGCGCCAGCAGTGAAGGGAGCTCTGGAAACACCATATATTTT - TRBV10-1 - TRBJ1-3
CASRGTGGIEAFF TGTGCCAGCAGAGGGACAGGGGGAATTGAAGCTTTCTTT TRBD1 TRBV6-5 - TRBJ1-1
CASSLEVSNQPQHF TGTGCCAGCAGTTTAGAGGTGAGCAATCAGCCCCAGCATTTT - TRBV28 once TRBJ1-5
CASSFRDRGANTEAFF TGCGCCAGCAGCTTCCGGGACAGGGGGGCCAACACTGAAGCTTTCTTT TRBD1 TRBV5-1 - TRBJ1-1
CASSLITTDTQYF TGTGCCAGCAGCTTGATAACGACAGATACGCAGTATTTT - TRBV5-4 - TRBJ2-3
CASSLVGFYEQYF TGTGCCAGCAGCTTAGTAGGGTTCTACGAGCAGTACTTC - TRBV7-2 - TRBJ2-7
CATTRAPDTQYF TGTGCCACGACTCGGGCCCCAGATACGCAGTATTTT - TRBV28 - TRBJ2-3
CASSPRGGTYNEQFF TGTGCCAGCAGCCCGCGGGGAGGAACCTACAATGAGCAGTTCTTC - TRBV11-2 - TRBJ2-1
CASSYEANTEAFF TGTGCCAGCAGTTACGAGGCGAACACTGAAGCTTTCTTT - TRBV6-5 - TRBJ1-1
CASSPQNPDRQETQYF TGTGCCAGCAGCCCGCAGAACCCCGACAGACAAGAGACCCAGTACTTC - TRBV11-1 - TRBJ2-5
CASETASVNTGELFF TGTGCCAGTGAAACCGCAAGTGTGAACACCGGGGAGCTGTTTTTT - TRBV19 few TRBJ2-2
CASSYPRDRGTEKLFF TGTGCCAGCAGTTACCCGAGGGACAGGGGCACTGAAAAACTGTTTTTT TRBD1 TRBV6-6 - TRBJ1-4
CASSRKTENTEAFF TGTGCCAGCAGCCGGAAAACAGAGAACACTGAAGCTTTCTTT - TRBV7-9 - TRBJ1-1
CASSLWTGTDTQYF TGTGCCAGCAGTTTGTGGACAGGGACAGATACGCAGTATTTT TRBD1 TRBV28 - TRBJ2-3
CASSLTGGRDEQFF TGTGCCAGCAGCTTGACGGGAGGCCGGGATGAGCAGTTCTTC TRBD2 TRBV5-4 - TRBJ2-1
CASSKSTGRPNEKLFF TGTGCCAGTAGTAAAAGCACCGGCAGACCTAATGAAAAACTGTTTTTT - TRBV19 - TRBJ1-4
CASSQEQNYGYTF TGCGCCAGCAGCCAAGAGCAGAACTATGGCTACACCTTC - TRBV4-1 - TRBJ1-2
CASSRSGQGNTEAFF TGCGCCAGCAGCCGGTCGGGACAGGGGAACACTGAAGCTTTCTTT TRBD1 TRBV4-1 once TRBJ1-1
CASTTGAHGYTF TGTGCCAGCACCACAGGGGCCCATGGCTACACCTTC TRBD1 TRBV28 - TRBJ1-2
CASNLGPNYNEQFF TGTGCCAGCAACCTCGGACCGAACTACAATGAGCAGTTCTTC - TRBV7-9 - TRBJ2-1
CASSSAGGPQETQYF TGTGCCAGTAGTTCGGCCGGGGGGCCACAAGAGACCCAGTACTTC - TRBV19 - TRBJ2-5
CASSRDPSGGGSSPLHF TGCGCCAGCAGCCGGGACCCTTCAGGGGGCGGGAGTTCACCCCTCCACTTT TRBD1 TRBV4-3 - TRBJ1-6
CASSPQGLNYGYTF TGTGCCAGCTCACCACAGGGGCTGAACTATGGCTACACCTTC - TRBV18 - TRBJ1-2
CASSIEELAGAYTQYF TGTGCCAGTAGTATAGAAGAACTAGCGGGAGCGTATACGCAGTATTTT TRBD2 TRBV19 - TRBJ2-3
CASSPGLGLAGYTF TGTGCCAGCTCACCGGGTTTAGGGTTGGCTGGCTACACCTTC - TRBV18 - TRBJ1-2
CASSLGSQGGGTEAFF TGCGCCAGCAGCTTGGGGTCCCAGGGAGGGGGCACTGAAGCTTTCTTT - TRBV5-1 - TRBJ1-1
CASSQVPSGRARETQYF TGCGCCAGCAGCCAAGTCCCTAGCGGGAGGGCCCGAGAGACCCAGTACTTC TRBD2 TRBV4-1 - TRBJ2-5
CASSLAYRLSGGANEQFF TGTGCCAGCAGCTTAGCCTACCGACTAAGCGGGGGGGCCAATGAGCAGTTCTTC TRBD2 TRBV13 once TRBJ2-1
CSPGGRRSYEQYF TGCAGCCCGGGCGGGAGAAGGTCCTACGAGCAGTACTTC TRBD2 TRBV29-1 few TRBJ2-7